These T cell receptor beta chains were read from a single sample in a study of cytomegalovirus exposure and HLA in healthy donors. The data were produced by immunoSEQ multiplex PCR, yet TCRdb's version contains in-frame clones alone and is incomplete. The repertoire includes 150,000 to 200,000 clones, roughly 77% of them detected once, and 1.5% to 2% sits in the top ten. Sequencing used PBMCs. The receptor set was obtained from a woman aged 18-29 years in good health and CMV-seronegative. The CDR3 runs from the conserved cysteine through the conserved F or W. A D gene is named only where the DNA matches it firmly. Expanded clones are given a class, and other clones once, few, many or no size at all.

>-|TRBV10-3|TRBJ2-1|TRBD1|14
CAISPGQGHNEQFF
TGTGCCATCAGTCCGGGACAGGGACACAATGAGCAGTTCTTC
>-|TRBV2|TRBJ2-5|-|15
CASSRLALNAETQYF
TGTGCCAGCAGCCGACTGGCTCTAAACGCGGAGACCCAGTACTTC
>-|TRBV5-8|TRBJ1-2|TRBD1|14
CASSWAPGGYGYTF
TGTGCCAGCAGCTGGGCACCAGGGGGCTATGGCTACACCTTC
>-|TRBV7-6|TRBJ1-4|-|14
CASSLDSFNEKLFF
TGTGCCAGCAGCTTAGACAGCTTTAATGAAAAACTGTTTTTT
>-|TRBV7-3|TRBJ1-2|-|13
CASSLNRDYGYTF
TGTGCCAGCAGCTTAAACAGGGACTATGGCTACACCTTC
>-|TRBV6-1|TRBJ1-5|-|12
CASSERPQPQHF
TGTGCCAGCAGTGAGCGCCCGCAGCCCCAGCATTTT
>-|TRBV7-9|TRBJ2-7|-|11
CASSLRYEQYF
TGTGCCAGCAGCTTACGGTACGAGCAGTACTTC
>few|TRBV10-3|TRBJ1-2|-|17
CAISATGGSKPIYGYTF
TGTGCCATCAGTGCTACGGGGGGGTCGAAACCTATCTATGGCTACACCTTC
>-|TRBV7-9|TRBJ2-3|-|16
CSSSLSGGRSTDTQYF
TGTTCCAGCAGCTTATCTGGGGGGAGGAGCACAGATACGCAGTATTTT
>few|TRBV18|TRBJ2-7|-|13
CASSPDGVYEQYF
TGTGCCAGCTCACCCGACGGAGTCTACGAGCAGTACTTC
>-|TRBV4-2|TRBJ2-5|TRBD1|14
CASSPGQGTETQYF
TGTGCCAGCAGCCCAGGACAGGGGACAGAGACCCAGTACTTC
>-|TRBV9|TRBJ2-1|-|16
CASSVELTSVLHEQFF
TGTGCCAGCAGCGTAGAGCTAACGTCGGTGCTACATGAGCAGTTCTTC
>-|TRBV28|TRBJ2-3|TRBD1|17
CASSSHRTGQKTDTQYF
TGTGCCAGCAGTTCCCATCGGACGGGACAGAAGACAGATACGCAGTATTTT
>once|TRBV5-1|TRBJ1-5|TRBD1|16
CASSPTGVGSNQPQHF
TGCGCCAGCAGCCCGACAGGGGTGGGGAGCAATCAGCCCCAGCATTTT
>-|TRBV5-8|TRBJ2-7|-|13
CASSLELGYEQYF
TGTGCCAGCAGCTTAGAGCTCGGCTACGAGCAGTACTTC
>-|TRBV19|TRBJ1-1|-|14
CASSIEEGNAEAFF
TGTGCCAGTAGTATAGAGGAGGGTAACGCTGAAGCTTTCTTT
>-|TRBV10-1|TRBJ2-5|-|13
CASSRTAQETQYF
TGCGCCAGCAGTAGGACAGCCCAAGAGACCCAGTACTTC
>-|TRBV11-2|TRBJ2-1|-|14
CASSLEVAANEQFF
TGTGCCAGCAGCTTAGAGGTAGCGGCGAATGAGCAGTTCTTC
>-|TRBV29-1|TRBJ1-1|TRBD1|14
CSVEDGQGGTEAFF
TGCAGCGTTGAAGACGGACAGGGCGGGACTGAAGCTTTCTTT
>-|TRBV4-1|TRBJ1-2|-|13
CASSQQGGYGYTF
TGCGCCAGCAGCCAACAGGGCGGCTATGGCTACACCTTC
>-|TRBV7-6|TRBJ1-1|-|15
CASSLDGRQGTEAFF
TGTGCCAGCAGCTTAGATGGGAGGCAAGGGACTGAAGCTTTCTTT
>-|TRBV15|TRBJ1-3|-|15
CATSRDPGAGNTIYF
TGTGCCACCAGCAGAGATCCAGGGGCTGGAAACACCATATATTTT
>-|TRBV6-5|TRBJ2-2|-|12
CASSYSGGELFF
TGTGCCAGCAGTTATAGCGGCGGGGAGCTGTTTTTT
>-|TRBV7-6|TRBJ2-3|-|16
CASSLEVRLSTDTQYF
TGTGCCAGCAGCTTAGAGGTGCGACTTAGCACAGATACGCAGTATTTT
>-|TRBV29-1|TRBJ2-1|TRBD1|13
CSVVKGARNEQFF
TGCAGCGTTGTTAAGGGGGCGCGTAATGAGCAGTTCTTC
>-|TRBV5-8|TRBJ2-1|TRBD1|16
CASSGGTGSSYNEQFF
TGTGCCAGCAGCGGAGGGACAGGGAGCTCCTACAATGAGCAGTTCTTC
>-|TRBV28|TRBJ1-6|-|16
CASRRKGGAEESPLHF
TGTGCCAGCAGACGAAAGGGCGGGGCAGAGGAATCACCCCTCCACTTT
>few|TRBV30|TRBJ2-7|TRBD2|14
CAWTPGTSFGEQYF
TGTGCCTGGACACCGGGGACTAGTTTCGGCGAGCAGTACTTC
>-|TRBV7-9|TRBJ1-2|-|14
CASSKQDINYGYTF
TGTGCCAGCAGCAAACAGGACATAAACTATGGCTACACCTTC
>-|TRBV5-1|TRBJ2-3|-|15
CASSLEGDLTDTQYF
TGCGCCAGCAGCTTGGAGGGGGACCTCACAGATACGCAGTATTTT
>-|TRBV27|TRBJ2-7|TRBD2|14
CASSSSSGSYEQYF
TGTGCCAGCAGTTCTTCTAGCGGGAGCTACGAGCAGTACTTC
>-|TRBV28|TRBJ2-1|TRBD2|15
CASSFRLAGGSEQFF
TGTGCCAGCAGTTTTCGTTTAGCGGGAGGTAGTGAGCAGTTCTTC
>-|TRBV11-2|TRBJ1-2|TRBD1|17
CASSLGPPSAGGYGYTF
TGTGCCAGCAGCTTAGGACCCCCATCCGCAGGGGGCTATGGCTACACCTTC
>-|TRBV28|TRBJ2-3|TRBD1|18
CASSSSRDRLTSTDTQYF
TGTGCCAGCAGTTCCTCCCGGGACAGACTTACTAGCACAGATACGCAGTATTTT
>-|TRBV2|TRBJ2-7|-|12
CASSLQGSEQYF
TGTGCCAGCAGTTTACAGGGTTCCGAGCAGTACTTC
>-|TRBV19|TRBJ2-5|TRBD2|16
CASSPLRGVSQETQYF
TGTGCCAGTAGTCCATTGCGGGGGGTAAGCCAAGAGACCCAGTACTTC
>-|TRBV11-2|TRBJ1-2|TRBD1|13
CASRPQDRVAYTF
TGTGCCAGCAGGCCACAGGACAGGGTGGCCTACACCTTC
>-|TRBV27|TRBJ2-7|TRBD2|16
CASSPLSSGRAFEQYF
TGTGCCAGCAGTCCCCTCTCTAGCGGGAGGGCCTTCGAGCAGTACTTC
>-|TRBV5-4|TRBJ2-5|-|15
CASSLQGDAVETQYF
TGTGCCAGCAGCTTGCAAGGGGATGCCGTAGAGACCCAGTACTTC
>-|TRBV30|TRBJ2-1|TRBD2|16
CATAGLAGLGYNEQFF
TGTGCAACCGCGGGACTAGCGGGATTAGGCTACAATGAGCAGTTCTTC
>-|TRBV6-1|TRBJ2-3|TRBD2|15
CASLPGLAGTDTQYF
TGTGCCAGCCTTCCGGGACTAGCGGGCACAGATACGCAGTATTTT
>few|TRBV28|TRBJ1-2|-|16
CASSLLQGRKDYGYTF
TGTGCCAGCAGTTTACTACAGGGAAGGAAAGACTATGGCTACACCTTC
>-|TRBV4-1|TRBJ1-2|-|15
CASSQVVRENYGYTF
TGCGCCAGCAGCCAAGTCGTCAGGGAAAACTATGGCTACACCTTC
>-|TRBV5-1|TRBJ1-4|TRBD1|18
CASSSRRDRGEMAVKLFF
TGCGCCAGCAGCTCGCGCCGGGACAGGGGAGAGATGGCGGTAAAACTGTTTTTT
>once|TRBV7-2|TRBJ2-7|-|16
CASSLASTSPPYEQYF
TGTGCCAGCAGCTTAGCCTCGACTAGTCCACCCTACGAGCAGTACTTC
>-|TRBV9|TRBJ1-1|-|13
CASSAWGVGGAFF
TGTGCCAGCAGCGCCTGGGGGGTAGGAGGCGCTTTCTTT
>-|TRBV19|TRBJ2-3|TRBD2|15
CASSVSGGPTDTQYF
TGTGCCAGTAGTGTATCGGGAGGCCCCACAGATACGCAGTATTTT
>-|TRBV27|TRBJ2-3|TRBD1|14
CASSDRVTADTQYF
TGTGCCAGCAGCGACAGGGTGACGGCAGATACGCAGTATTTT
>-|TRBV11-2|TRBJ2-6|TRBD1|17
CASSLDTGVPGANVLTF
TGTGCCAGCAGCTTAGATACAGGGGTCCCTGGGGCCAACGTCCTGACTTTC
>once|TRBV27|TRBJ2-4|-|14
CASRSQVAKNIQYF
TGTGCCAGCAGGTCACAGGTAGCCAAAAACATTCAGTACTTC
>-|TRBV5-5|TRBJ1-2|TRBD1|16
CASSRNPGQVNYGYTF
TGTGCCAGCAGCCGGAACCCGGGACAGGTTAACTATGGCTACACCTTC
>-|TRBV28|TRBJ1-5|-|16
CASSLFDWQGNQPQHF
TGTGCCAGCAGTTTATTCGATTGGCAGGGCAATCAGCCCCAGCATTTT
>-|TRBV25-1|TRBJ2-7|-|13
CASSVPGSYEQYF
TGTGCCAGCAGTGTGCCAGGCAGCTACGAGCAGTACTTC
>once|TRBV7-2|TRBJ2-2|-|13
CASGTGYTGELFF
TGTGCCAGCGGAACAGGGTACACCGGGGAGCTGTTTTTT
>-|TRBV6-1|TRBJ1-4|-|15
CASTENWARREKLFF
TGTGCCAGCACAGAGAATTGGGCAAGACGAGAAAAACTGTTTTTT
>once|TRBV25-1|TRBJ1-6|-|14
CASSYDRSNSPLHF
TGTGCCAGCAGTTATGACAGAAGTAATTCACCCCTCCACTTT
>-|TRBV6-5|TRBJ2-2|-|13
CASRFANTGELFF
TGTGCCAGCCGGTTTGCGAACACCGGGGAGCTGTTTTTT
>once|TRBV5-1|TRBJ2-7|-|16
CASSLLVDSGAYEQYF
TGCGCCAGCAGCTTACTCGTAGATAGCGGTGCCTACGAGCAGTACTTC
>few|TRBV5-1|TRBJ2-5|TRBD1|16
CASSFSGQGTQETQYF
TGCGCCAGCAGCTTTTCGGGACAGGGGACCCAAGAGACCCAGTACTTC
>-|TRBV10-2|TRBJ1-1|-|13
CASKSQQNTEAFF
TGCGCCAGCAAATCACAGCAGAACACTGAAGCTTTCTTT